This T cell receptor beta chain appears in the sequencing data of a study of blood T cell repertoires in COVID-19. About the study: Samples representing acute and convalescent COVID-19 were sourced from the United States, Italy and Spain.

V was pared by 0 bases and J by 2 bases, with 10 bases between. The CDR3 loop spans 15 amino acids. Per germline, CDR1 SEHNR and CDR2 FQNEAQ (reference sequence). Sequencing was performed with immunoSEQ multiplex PCR; in TCRdb, only in-frame clones are kept and a portion is missing. The repertoire holds tens of thousands of clones, with 90% as singletons. Sequences were obtained from peripheral blood. The sequence derives from a man aged 45-65 years with acute or convalescent COVID-19. The chain links TRBV7-9 to TRBJ2-5; no clear D. The DNA of the CDR3 is TGTGCCAGCAGCTTAGCGGTAGGAGAGCAAGAGACCCAGTACTTC. This codes for CASSLAVGEQETQYF.